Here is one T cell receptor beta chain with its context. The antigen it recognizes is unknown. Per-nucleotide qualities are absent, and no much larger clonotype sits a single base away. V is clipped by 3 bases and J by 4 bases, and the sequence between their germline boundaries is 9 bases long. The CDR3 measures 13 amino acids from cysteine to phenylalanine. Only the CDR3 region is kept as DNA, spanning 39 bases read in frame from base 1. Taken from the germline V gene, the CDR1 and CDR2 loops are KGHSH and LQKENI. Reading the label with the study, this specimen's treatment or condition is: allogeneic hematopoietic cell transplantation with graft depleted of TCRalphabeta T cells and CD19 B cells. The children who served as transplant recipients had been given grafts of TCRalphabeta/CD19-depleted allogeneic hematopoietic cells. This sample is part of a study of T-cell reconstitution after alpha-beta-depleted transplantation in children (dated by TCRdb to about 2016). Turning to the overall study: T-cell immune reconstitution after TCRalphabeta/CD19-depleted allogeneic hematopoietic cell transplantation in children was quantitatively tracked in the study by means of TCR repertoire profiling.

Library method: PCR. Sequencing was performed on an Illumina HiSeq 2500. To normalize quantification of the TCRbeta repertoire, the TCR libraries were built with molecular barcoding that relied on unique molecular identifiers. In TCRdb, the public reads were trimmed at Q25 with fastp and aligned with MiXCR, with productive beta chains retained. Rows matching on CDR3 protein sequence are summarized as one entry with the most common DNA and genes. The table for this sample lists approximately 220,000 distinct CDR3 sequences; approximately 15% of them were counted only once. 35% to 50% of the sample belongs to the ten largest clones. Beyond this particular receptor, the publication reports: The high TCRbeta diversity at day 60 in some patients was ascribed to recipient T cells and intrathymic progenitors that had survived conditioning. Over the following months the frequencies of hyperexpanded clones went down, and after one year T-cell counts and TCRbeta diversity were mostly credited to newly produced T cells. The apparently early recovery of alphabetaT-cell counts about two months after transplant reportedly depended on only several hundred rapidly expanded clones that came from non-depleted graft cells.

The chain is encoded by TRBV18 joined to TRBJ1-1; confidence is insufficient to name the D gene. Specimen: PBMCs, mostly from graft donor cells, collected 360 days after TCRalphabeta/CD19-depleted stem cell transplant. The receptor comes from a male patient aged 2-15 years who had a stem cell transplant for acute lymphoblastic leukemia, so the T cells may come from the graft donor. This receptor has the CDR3 CASSPSEATEAFF. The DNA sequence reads TGTGCCAGCTCACCCAGTGAGGCCACTGAAGCTTTCTTT.